This note documents a single TCR beta chain sequence. This clonotype was detected many times. Its antigen is still unknown. Base qualities are not at hand, and no much larger clone is one base apart. Library generation was performed with RACE. These reads were obtained on a NextSeq 500. Library preparation attached unique molecular identifiers to individual cDNA molecules for quantitative, reproducible TCR counting. The study's processing was this. The median number of TCRs per sample was some 100,000, ranging from about 23,224 to 700,000. V, J and CDR3 annotation of the TCR reads was carried out using the Decombinator software suite. For PS versus PT1 abundance plots, all samples were subsampled to the same number of TCRs (28,000). Expanded TCRs were defined as absent before sensitization and observed at least eight times at the 2-week time point. The public reads were reanalyzed by TCRdb: fastp trimming at Q25, MiXCR alignment, in-frame beta chains only. Entries are consolidated by CDR3 protein sequence, retaining the most common genes and DNA. The V and J calls, along with clone size, are taken from TCRdb and not from the paper's own processing. Here the sample has some 65,000 distinct CDR3 sequences; about 5.7% occur a single time. The top ten constitute around 3.4% of the sample.

Per the publication, the time point label means: healthy volunteer bleed at 6 weeks. Unfractionated whole blood was collected in Tempus Blood RNA tubes, and total RNA was extracted from that blood. Four or five healthy volunteers acted as controls for TCR sequencing and had blood drawn at day 0, 2 weeks and 6 weeks. The CDR3 sequence holds 14 residues, the cysteine and phenylalanine included. Kept here is only the CDR3 DNA, which spans 42 bases and is read in frame from base 1. Trimming takes 6 bases off V and 4 bases off J; junction bases not matched to a gene: 8. As encoded in the germline V gene, CDR1 is MDHEN while CDR2 is SYDVKM. These data are taken from a study of human T cells and chemical hapten exposure listed by TCRdb under 2021. With regard to the full study: Libraries were pooled for sequencing, and per-sample TCR yields varied mainly because of small differences in library volumes within the pool. In alopecia patients, the study followed how the peripheral blood TCR repertoire changed in vivo over primary and secondary sensitization to diphenylcyclopropenone (DPC), a hapten. Both TCR alpha and TCR beta chains were sequenced from each blood RNA sample.

Overall study results and their limits: No change with DPC sensitization was found in the number of TCRs above 1 in 1000 frequency, and no evidence of global repertoire structure alterations was found. Repeated subsampling changed both the strength of the expansion versus patch-test correlation and the threshold at which the correlation became significant.

The rearrangement joined TRBV28 to TRBJ2-7; 8 nucleotides in the junction match TRBD1. This clonotype originated in a female donor in good health. Some clones in this sample may be carry-over from other donors' samples. Sequenced sample: whole blood. The DNA sequence is TGTGCCAGCAGCCCCGGACAGGGCACTTACGAGCAGTACTTC. Its protein is CASSPGQGTYEQYF.